This entry concerns a single T cell receptor beta chain. V dropped 4 bases and J dropped 4 bases, with 17 bases sitting between them. The CDR3 is made up of 15 amino acids. CDR1 is SGHDT and CDR2 is YYEEEE in the germline V gene. Source study methods: Reference gene primer amplification gave estimated nucleated cell counts. Clones were sequenced by immunoSEQ multiplex PCR, and TCRdb holds only the in-frame ones, with some missing. Clonal size and the V and J genes are those of that table, whereas D and trimming came from the DNA. The sample has around 88,000 clones; about 78% are singletons. The data stem from a study of blood T cell repertoires in COVID-19. The wider study: Specimens from acute and convalescent COVID-19 originated in the United States, Italy and Spain. T cells, B-cell-depleted T cells, or PBMCs supplied cDNA or gDNA.

The clonotype originates from a man aged 45-65 years who had recovered from COVID-19. Sequenced input: peripheral blood. The genes are TRBV5-6 and TRBJ2-5, with D tentatively TRBD2 (6 bases). CDR3 coding DNA: TGTGCCAGCAGCCCACCGATGTGGAGGGGAGAGACCCAGTACTTC. Its translation is CASSPPMWRGETQYF.